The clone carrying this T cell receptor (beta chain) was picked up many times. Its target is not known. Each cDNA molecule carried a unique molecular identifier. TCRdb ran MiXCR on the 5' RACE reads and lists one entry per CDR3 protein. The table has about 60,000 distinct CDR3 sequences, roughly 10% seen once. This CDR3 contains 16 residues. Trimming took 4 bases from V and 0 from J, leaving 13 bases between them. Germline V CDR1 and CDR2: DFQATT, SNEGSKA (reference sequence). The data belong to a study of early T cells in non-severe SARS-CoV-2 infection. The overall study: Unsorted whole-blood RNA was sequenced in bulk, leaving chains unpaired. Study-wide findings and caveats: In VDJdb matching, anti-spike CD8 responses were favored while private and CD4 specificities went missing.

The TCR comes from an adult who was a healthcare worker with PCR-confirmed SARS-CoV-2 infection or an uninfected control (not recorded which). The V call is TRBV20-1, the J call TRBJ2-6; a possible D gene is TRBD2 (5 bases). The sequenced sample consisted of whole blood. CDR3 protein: CSATDYRNSGANVLTF. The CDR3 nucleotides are TGCAGTGCTACTGACTATAGAAACTCTGGGGCCAACGTCCTGACTTTC.